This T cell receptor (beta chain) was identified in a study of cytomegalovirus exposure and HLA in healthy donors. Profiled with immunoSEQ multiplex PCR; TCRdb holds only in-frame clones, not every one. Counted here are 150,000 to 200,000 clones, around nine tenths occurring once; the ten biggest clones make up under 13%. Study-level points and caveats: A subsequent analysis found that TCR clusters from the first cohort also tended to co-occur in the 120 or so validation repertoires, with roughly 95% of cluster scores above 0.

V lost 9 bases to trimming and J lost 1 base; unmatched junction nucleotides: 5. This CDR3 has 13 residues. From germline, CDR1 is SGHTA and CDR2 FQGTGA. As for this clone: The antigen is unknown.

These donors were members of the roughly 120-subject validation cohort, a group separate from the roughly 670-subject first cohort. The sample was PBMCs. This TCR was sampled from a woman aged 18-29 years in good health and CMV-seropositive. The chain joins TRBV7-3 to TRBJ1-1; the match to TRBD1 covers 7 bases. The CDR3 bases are TGTGCCAGTTCCCGGGACAGGAACACTGAAGCTTTCTTT. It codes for CASSRDRNTEAFF.